A single T cell receptor (beta chain) is shown here with its context. Its matching antigen is unknown. The data are from a study of T-cell memory formation after mild COVID-19. Looking at the study overall: TCR clusters largely stayed donor specific.

CDR1 and CDR2 from the germline V gene are LGHNA and YNFKEQ. The V end lost 5 bases, the J end lost 2 bases, and 13 bases lay between the germline ends. The CDR3 covers 14 residues. Study-wide findings and caveats: Some clones that responded were present in memory (sampled pre-infection), which suggests cross-reactive memory joined.

With constant-segment primers, 5'RACE yielded cDNA libraries of TCR alpha and TCR beta that carried sample barcodes and UMIs. TCRdb re-called the 5' RACE reads through MiXCR, storing one row per CDR3 protein. The table lists fewer than 60,000 distinct CDR3 sequences, about a quarter of them singletons, with roughly 45% in the top ten. The sequenced material came from PBMCs or a T cell subset sorted from them (not recorded which). The clonotype originates from a man aged 18 to 29 who had mild COVID-19 (a few samples of this study predate the infection). Cell type and time point are not known. The chain is built from TRBV4-2 and TRBJ2-7; tentatively, D is TRBD1 (6 bases). The CDR3, as DNA: TGTGCCAGCAGCTCAGGGACACACGCCTACGAGCAGTACTTC. Residues: CASSSGTHAYEQYF.